A single sample is the source of the 32 T cell receptor beta chains below, sequenced in a study of CD8+ T cells in alopecia areata. Sequencing relied on a cDNA template that was reverse transcribed from extracted RNA. Some clones are missing from TCRdb's copy, which holds only in-frame ones; the method was immunoSEQ multiplex PCR. The data show approximately 150,000 clones, around 49% seen once. Sequencing was performed on CD4+ T cells sorted from blood, taken at week 0. The receptor source for this set is a human donor with alopecia areata.

This clone was counted between two and nine times. V and J are TRBV30 and TRBJ2-6, with D maybe TRBD2 (6 bases). This CDR3 has 17 amino acids. In germline, CDR1 is GTSNPN, CDR2 SVGIG (reference sequence). The CDR3 nucleotides read TGTGCGTCGGAGGGAGGAGTGTTGAGCTCTGGGGCCAACGTCCTGACTTTC. Translation gives CASEGGVLSSGANVLTF.

The gene calls are TRBV29-1 and TRBJ2-5; D is unclear. This CDR3 region has 10 residues. V lost 1 base, J lost 11 bases, and 8 bases lay in between. Germline lookup yields CDR1 SQVTM and CDR2 ANQGSEA. The CDR3: CSVEGPPQYF. The CDR3 region has the DNA TGCAGCGTTGAAGGTCCCCCGCAGTACTTC.

This clone was counted only a few times. The chain recombines TRBV6-5 with TRBJ2-7; either TRBD1 or TRBD2 may fit D (6 bases each). This CDR3 is 13 amino acids long. The germline V and J ends were trimmed by 6 bases and 3 bases, with 12 bases remaining between them. Germline lookup yields CDR1 MNHEY and CDR2 SVGAGI. The CDR3 sequence is CASSDEGGYEQYF. CDR3 nucleotide sequence: TGTGCCAGCAGCGACGAGGGGGGCTACGAGCAGTACTTC.

The gene calls are TRBV4-3 and TRBJ2-1, with D perhaps TRBD1 (6 bases). Germline V gives CDR1 LGHNA, CDR2 YSLEER. The CDR3 runs to 16 residues. V dropped 0 bases and J dropped 8 bases, with 17 bases sitting between them. The CDR3: CASSQDLGTLYHEQFF. The CDR3 DNA sequence: TGCGCCAGCAGCCAAGATCTTGGGACATTGTATCATGAGCAGTTCTTC.

V and J are TRBV29-1 and TRBJ1-3; tentative D call: TRBD1 (5 bases). The ends were cut back, 3 bases at V and 3 bases at J, with 12 bases in the middle. CDR1 is SQVTM and CDR2 is ANQGSEA in the germline V gene. This CDR3 has 14 residues. The CDR3: CSVDRSRDGNTIYF. The CDR3 DNA reads as TGCAGCGTTGATCGGTCCAGGGATGGAAACACCATATATTTT.

The gene calls are TRBV19 and TRBJ2-7, with D perhaps assigned TRBD1 or TRBD2 (5 bases each). CDR1 is LNHDA, CDR2 SQIVND, per germline (reference sequence). The V end lost 6 bases, the J end lost 4 bases, and 13 bases lay between the germline ends. This CDR3 spans 13 amino acids. DNA for the CDR3: TGTGCCAGTAGCATGGGACCCTATTACGAGCAGTACTTC. It encodes CASSMGPYYEQYF.

V gene TRBV15 combines with J gene TRBJ2-4; D is perhaps TRBD2 (5 bases). Germline assignment: CDR1 LNHNV and CDR2 YYDKDF (reference sequence). Trimming shortened V by 1 base and J by 0 bases, and 7 bases separated the two germline ends. The CDR3 runs to 15 residues. CDR3 protein: CATSRAGSAKNIQYF. The CDR3 DNA sequence: TGTGCCACCAGCAGAGCGGGATCAGCCAAAAACATTCAGTACTTC.

V and J are TRBV10-3 and TRBJ1-1, with D uncertain. The CDR3 is 12 residues long. The germline V gene has CDR1 ENHRY and CDR2 SYGVKD. V gave up 11 bases and J gave up 1 base, with 11 bases separating them. CDR3 bases: TGTGCCGCCGCAACATCGAACACTGAAGCTTTCTTT. Its protein is CAAATSNTEAFF.

V is TRBV4-2 and J is TRBJ2-7, with TRBD2 identical over 7 bases. Trimming cost V 0 bases and J 6 bases; bases outside gene matches: 11. This CDR3 is 16 amino acids long. The V gene's germline CDR1 is LGHNA and CDR2 YNFKEQ. CDR3 coding DNA: TGTGCCAGCAGCCAAGATCAGGGCGGGAGTGGTTCCGAGCAGTACTTC. Translating gives CASSQDQGGSGSEQYF.

The chain links TRBV29-1 to TRBJ2-3; TRBD2 agrees at 7 bases. The junction had 8 bases not matched to a gene; V was cut back by 6 bases and J by 2 bases. There are 14 residues in the CDR3. Per the germline V gene, CDR1 is SQVTM and CDR2 is ANQGSEA. CDR3 sequence reads: CSVGVGLHTDTQYF. The CDR3 DNA follows: TGCAGCGTAGGTGTGGGACTACACACAGATACGCAGTATTTT.

The V call is TRBV27, the J call TRBJ2-3; D perhaps matches TRBD2 (5 bases). Germline V gene lookup returns CDR1 MNHEY and CDR2 SMNVEV (reference sequence). The CDR3 consists of 14 residues. The V and J ends lost 2 bases and 7 bases respectively, with 13 bases between them. The CDR3 is CASSLVLRGNTQYF. The CDR3 DNA reads as TGTGCCAGCAGTTTAGTCTTACGGGGAAATACGCAGTATTTT.

This chain links TRBV28 with TRBJ2-3; TRBD2 matches at 8 bases. CDR3 length: 13 residues. Germline lookup yields CDR1 MDHEN and CDR2 SYDVKM. V lost 9 bases to trimming and J lost 10 bases; unmatched junction nucleotides: 12. The DNA for the CDR3 is TGTGCCAGTACTAGCGGAACCGTGTATGCGCAGTATTTT. Its translation is CASTSGTVYAQYF.

The CDR3 DNA follows: TGCAGCGCTTCATTTGGGACTGGTAGCTCTGGGGCCAACGTCCTGACTTTC. As protein: CSASFGTGSSGANVLTF. V is TRBV29-1 and J is TRBJ2-6; tentatively, D is TRBD2 (6 bases). The germline gives CDR1 SQVTM, CDR2 ANQGSEA. Deletions cut 7 bases from V and 0 bases from J, with 19 bases between. The CDR3 has 17 amino acids.

This clone was seen only a few times. The J gene is TRBJ1-2, the V gene TRBV18, with TRBD1 matching 8 bases. The CDR3 is 14 amino acids. V gave up 4 bases and J gave up 2 bases; unmatched junction bases: 3. Germline V gene data show CDR1 as KGHSH and CDR2 as LQKENI. The CDR3 reads CASSLDRDNYGYTF. CDR3 bases: TGTGCCAGCTCACTGGACAGGGACAACTATGGCTACACCTTC. Supplemented by reference TRBV18 and TRBJ1-2, the full variable domain reads NAGVMQNPRHLVRRRGQEARLRCSPMKGHSHVYWYRQLPEEGLKFMVYLQKENIIDESGMPKERFSAEFPKEGPSILRIQQVVRGDSAAYFCASSLDRDNYGYTFGSGTRLTVV.

This chain links TRBV30 with TRBJ1-4, with D perhaps TRBD1 (5 bases). Germline-derived CDR1 and CDR2 are GTSNPN and SVGIG (reference sequence). V lost 4 bases and J lost 8, with 14 bases in between. CDR3 length: 13 amino acids. The CDR3 DNA reads as TGTGCCTGGACCCGGGACTTGCCAGAAAAACTGTTTTTT. Amino acids: CAWTRDLPEKLFF.

The rearrangement uses TRBV30 and TRBJ1-5; a possible D gene is TRBD1 (6 bases). V lost 1 base, J lost 4 bases, and 17 bases lay in between. This CDR3 has 16 amino acids. Germline assignment: CDR1 GTSNPN and CDR2 SVGIG (reference sequence). CDR3 nucleotide sequence: TGTGCCTGGAGTGCCAGGGGAGGGACGATAAATCAGCCCCAGCATTTT. As protein: CAWSARGGTINQPQHF.

The V and J genes are TRBV15 and TRBJ2-7; TRBD1 agrees at 7 bases. Trimming at V came to 4 bases and at J to 5 bases, leaving 8 bases not matched to a gene. This CDR3 comprises 14 residues. Germline V lookup: CDR1 LNHNV, CDR2 YYDKDF (reference sequence). In DNA form, the CDR3 reads TGTGCCACCAGCACCCGAACAGGGGTCCACGAGCAGTACTTC. Translating gives CATSTRTGVHEQYF.

The chain employs TRBV28 and TRBJ2-3, with 11 bases matching TRBD1. In germline, CDR1 is MDHEN, CDR2 SYDVKM. The CDR3 has 16 residues. The ends lost 3 bases at V and 5 bases at J; junction bases unmatched: 7. The CDR3 sequence: CASSFLPGQGVDTQYF. The CDR3 nucleotides read TGTGCCAGCAGTTTCCTCCCGGGACAGGGGGTAGATACGCAGTATTTT.

There are a few counts of this clone. The genes are TRBV7-2 and TRBJ1-2; TRBD1 agrees at 12 bases. Germline values: CDR1 SGHTA, CDR2 FQGNSA. This CDR3 contains 15 residues. V was clipped by 5 bases and J by 8 bases; unmatched bases: 9. This CDR3 is CASSPPGQGAGGYTF. In DNA form, the CDR3 reads TGTGCCAGCAGCCCTCCGGGACAGGGGGCAGGCGGCTACACCTTC.

J is TRBJ2-7 and V is TRBV7-3, with D perhaps matching TRBD2 (5 bases). V lost 5 bases, J lost 7 bases, and 15 bases lay in between. In germline, CDR1 is SGHTA, CDR2 FQGTGA. The length of the CDR3 is 13 residues. The CDR3 sequence is CASSDMGVREQYF. The DNA of the CDR3 is TGTGCCAGCAGCGATATGGGAGTGCGGGAGCAGTACTTC.

The V and J genes are TRBV10-3 and TRBJ2-7; D remains ambiguous. Germline values: CDR1 ENHRY, CDR2 SYGVKD. Deletions cut 1 base from V and 3 bases from J, with 4 bases between. This CDR3 spans 12 amino acids. The CDR3 coding sequence is TGTGCCATCAGTGAGTGGGGCTACGAGCAGTACTTC. This gives the protein CAISEWGYEQYF.

This clone was detected only a few times. The chain combines TRBV7-2 with TRBJ2-1; 9 nucleotides align to TRBD2. The CDR3 is made up of 17 amino acids. The germline CDR1 and CDR2 sequences are SGHTA and FQGNSA. The V segment lost 1 base and the J segment 1 base; nucleotides outside the gene matches: 5. The CDR3 coding sequence is TGTGCCAGCAGCTTAGTGGGTAGCGGGAGTTCCTACAATGAGCAGTTCTTC. Encoded protein: CASSLVGSGSSYNEQFF.

The genes are TRBV5-1 and TRBJ2-7; TRBD1 agrees at 7 bases. The CDR3 consists of 14 residues. Trimming removed 4 bases from V and 4 bases from J; junction bases left unmatched: 8. Germline lookup yields CDR1 SGHRS and CDR2 YFSETQ. The CDR3, as DNA: TGCGCCAGCAGCCGGGCGGACAGGTGGTACGAGCAGTACTTC. It translates to CASSRADRWYEQYF.

As regards this clone: Other DNA sequences of this sample code for an identical CDR3. This chain links TRBV30 with TRBJ2-2; unclear D gene. The CDR3 has 15 amino acids. Germline loops: CDR1 GTSNPN, CDR2 SVGIG (reference sequence). V lost 1 base to trimming and J lost 4 bases, with 13 bases between them. Written as DNA, the CDR3 is TGTGCCTGGAGTGGGGGTGGGAAGGGCACCGGGGAGCTGTTTTTT. Translated: CAWSGGGKGTGELFF.

This clone appeared a few times. The chain has TRBV19 and TRBJ2-1; 9 bases fit TRBD2. The CDR3 is 15 amino acids. V gave up 4 bases and J gave up 4 bases; unmatched junction bases: 5. Germline assignment: CDR1 LNHDA and CDR2 SQIVND (reference sequence). The CDR3 is CASSTPSGIYNEQFF. DNA for the CDR3: TGTGCCAGTAGTACCCCTAGCGGGATTTACAATGAGCAGTTCTTC.

The J gene is TRBJ2-2, the V gene TRBV27; 13 bases match TRBD2. The junction had 10 bases not matched to a gene; V was cut back by 1 base and J by 5 bases. This CDR3 contains 19 residues. The germline V gene encodes CDR1 MNHEY and CDR2 SMNVEV (reference sequence). Here the CDR3 reads CASSLLPGTSGIGTGELFF. The CDR3 region has the DNA TGTGCCAGCAGTTTATTACCGGGGACTAGCGGGATAGGGACCGGGGAGCTGTTTTTT.

This clone has only one observation. The chain links TRBV18 to TRBJ2-3, with D perhaps TRBD1 (5 bases). The CDR3 contains 13 residues. The V end lost 1 base, the J end lost 10 bases, and 12 bases lay between the germline ends. Germline values: CDR1 KGHSH, CDR2 LQKENI. This chain's CDR3 is CASSPLQDEAQYF. The CDR3 DNA is TGTGCCAGCTCACCACTACAGGACGAGGCGCAGTATTTT.

The chain carries TRBV7-2 and TRBJ2-5; no reliable D call. With 5 bases removed from V and 5 bases from J, the gap between germline ends came to 12 bases. Germline V gene lookup returns CDR1 SGHTA and CDR2 FQGNSA. CDR3 length: 13 residues. CDR3 sequence reads: CASSPFEYETQYF. In DNA, the CDR3 is TGTGCCAGCAGCCCCTTTGAGTACGAGACCCAGTACTTC.

This clone was seen repeatedly, ten times or more. The genes are TRBV7-2 and TRBJ2-7; 9 bases are a match to TRBD1. This CDR3 contains 16 residues. Germline V gives CDR1 SGHTA, CDR2 FQGNSA. Trimming took 4 bases from V and 2 from J; bases not matched to a gene: 9. The CDR3 region is CASSSRPGQGTYEQYF. DNA of the CDR3: TGTGCCAGCAGCTCCAGACCGGGACAGGGCACCTACGAGCAGTACTTC.

The chain is built from TRBV15 and TRBJ2-3; D may be TRBD2 (7 bases). Trimming left V 2 bases short and J 3 bases short, with 15 bases between. The CDR3 is 16 amino acids. Per germline, CDR1 LNHNV and CDR2 YYDKDF (reference sequence). CDR3 amino acids: CATSRKGGDRTDTQYF. For the CDR3, the DNA is TGTGCCACCAGCAGAAAAGGGGGGGATAGGACAGATACGCAGTATTTT.

The chain carries TRBV5-1 and TRBJ1-2; possibly TRBD1 for D (6 bases). The germline CDR1 and CDR2 sequences are SGHRS and YFSETQ. The CDR3 consists of 14 residues. V lost 2 bases to trimming and J lost 2 bases, with 10 bases between them. CDR3 nucleotide sequence: TGCGCCAGCAGCTTTGGGACAAGCAACTATGGCTACACCTTC. It encodes CASSFGTSNYGYTF. Looking up the rest from reference TRBV5-1 and TRBJ1-2 gives the full variable domain: KAGVTQTPRYLIKTRGQQVTLSCSPISGHRSVSWYQQTPGQGLQFLFEYFSETQRNKGNFPGRFSGRQFSNSRSEMNVSTLELGDSALYLCASSFGTSNYGYTFGSGTRLTVV.

This rearrangement joins TRBV20-1 to TRBJ2-5; D not certain. The length of the CDR3 is 11 residues. V was clipped by 4 bases and J by 3 bases, with 6 bases between them. Looked up from germline, CDR1 is DFQATT and CDR2 is SNEGSKA (reference sequence). The CDR3 here is CSAKPEETQYF. The CDR3 DNA sequence: TGCAGTGCTAAACCAGAAGAGACCCAGTACTTC.